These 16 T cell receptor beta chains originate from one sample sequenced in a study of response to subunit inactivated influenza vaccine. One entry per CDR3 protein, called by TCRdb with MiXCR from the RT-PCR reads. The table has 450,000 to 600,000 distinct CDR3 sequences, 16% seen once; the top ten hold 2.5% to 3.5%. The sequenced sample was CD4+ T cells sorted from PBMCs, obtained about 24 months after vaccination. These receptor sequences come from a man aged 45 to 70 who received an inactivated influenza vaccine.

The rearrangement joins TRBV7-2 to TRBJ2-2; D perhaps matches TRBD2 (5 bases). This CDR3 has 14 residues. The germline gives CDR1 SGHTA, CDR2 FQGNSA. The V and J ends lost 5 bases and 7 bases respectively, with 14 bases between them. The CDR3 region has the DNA TGTGCCAGCAGCCCGCCCCGGAGGAGCGGGGAGCTGTTTTTT. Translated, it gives CASSPPRRSGELFF.

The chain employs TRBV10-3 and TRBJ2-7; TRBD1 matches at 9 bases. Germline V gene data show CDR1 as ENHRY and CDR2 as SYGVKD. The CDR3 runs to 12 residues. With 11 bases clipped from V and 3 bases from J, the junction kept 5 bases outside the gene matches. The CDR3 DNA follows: TGTGCCTCCACGGACAGGGGCTACGAGCAGTACTTC. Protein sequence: CASTDRGYEQYF.

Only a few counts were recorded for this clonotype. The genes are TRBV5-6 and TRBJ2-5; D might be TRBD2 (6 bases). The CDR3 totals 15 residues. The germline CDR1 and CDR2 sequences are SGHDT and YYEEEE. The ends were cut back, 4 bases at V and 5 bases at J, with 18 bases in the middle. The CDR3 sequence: CASSSTPLARETQYF. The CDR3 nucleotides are TGTGCCAGCAGCAGCACCCCACTAGCAAGGGAGACCCAGTACTTC. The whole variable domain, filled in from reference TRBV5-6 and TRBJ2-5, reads DAGVTQSPTHLIKTRGQQVTLRCSPKSGHDTVSWYQQALGQGPQFIFQYYEEEERQRGNFPDRFSGHQFPNYSSELNVNALLLGDSALYLCASSSTPLARETQYFGPGTRLLVL.

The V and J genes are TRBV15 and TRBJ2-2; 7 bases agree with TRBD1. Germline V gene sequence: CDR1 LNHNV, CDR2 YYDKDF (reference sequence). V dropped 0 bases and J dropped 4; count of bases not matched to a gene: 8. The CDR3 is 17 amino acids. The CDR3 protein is CATSRDRVKGATGELFF. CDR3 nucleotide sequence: TGTGCCACCAGCAGAGATCGGGTTAAGGGGGCCACCGGGGAGCTGTTTTTT.

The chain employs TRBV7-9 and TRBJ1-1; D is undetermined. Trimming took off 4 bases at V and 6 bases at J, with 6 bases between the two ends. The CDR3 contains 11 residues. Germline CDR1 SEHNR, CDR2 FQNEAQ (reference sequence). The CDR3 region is CASSSVSEAFF. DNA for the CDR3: TGTGCCAGCAGCTCCGTATCTGAAGCTTTCTTT.

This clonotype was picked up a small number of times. As DNA, the CDR3 is TGTGCCAGCAGTTACTCACAGGGGTATGGCTACACCTTC. Its translation is CASSYSQGYGYTF. The genes are TRBV6-6 and TRBJ1-2, with TRBD1 matching over 7 bases. V lost 0 bases and J lost 5; bases outside the gene matches: 0. Looked up from germline, CDR1 is MNHNY and CDR2 is SVGAGI (reference sequence). The CDR3 covers 13 residues.

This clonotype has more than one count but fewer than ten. This chain's CDR3 is CASSYSSLSGSYEQYF. In DNA, the CDR3 is TGTGCCAGCAGTTACTCGTCTCTATCGGGCTCCTACGAGCAGTACTTC. The rearrangement joins TRBV6-5 to TRBJ2-7; D remains unclear. CDR3 length: 16 residues. V was cut by 0 bases and J by 0 bases, with 12 bases left in between. Per germline, CDR1 MNHEY and CDR2 SVGAGI.

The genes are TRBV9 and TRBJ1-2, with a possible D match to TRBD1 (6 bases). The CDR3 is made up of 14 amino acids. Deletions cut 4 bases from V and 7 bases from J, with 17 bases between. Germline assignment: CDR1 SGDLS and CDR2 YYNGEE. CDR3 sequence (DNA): TGTGCCAGCAGCTCCGAATTGAGCAGGGGTGGCTACACCTTC. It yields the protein CASSSELSRGGYTF.

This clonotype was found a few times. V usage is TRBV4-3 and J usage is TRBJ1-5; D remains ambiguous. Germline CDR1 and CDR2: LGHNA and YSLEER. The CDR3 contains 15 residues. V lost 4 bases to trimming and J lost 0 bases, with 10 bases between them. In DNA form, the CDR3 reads TGCGCCAGCAGCCCCCAACTGCATAGCAATCAGCCCCAGCATTTT. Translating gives CASSPQLHSNQPQHF.

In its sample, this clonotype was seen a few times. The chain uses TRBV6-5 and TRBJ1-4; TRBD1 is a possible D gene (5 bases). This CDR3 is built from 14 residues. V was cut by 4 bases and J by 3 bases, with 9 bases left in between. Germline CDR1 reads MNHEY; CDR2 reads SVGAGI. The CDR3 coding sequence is TGTGCCAGCAGTTGGGGCGGACCTAATGAAAAACTGTTTTTT. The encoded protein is CASSWGGPNEKLFF.

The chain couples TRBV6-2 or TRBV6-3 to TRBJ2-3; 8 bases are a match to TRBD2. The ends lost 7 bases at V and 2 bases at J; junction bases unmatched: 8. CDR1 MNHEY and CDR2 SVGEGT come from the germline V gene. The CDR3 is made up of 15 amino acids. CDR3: CASTHAGGLTDTQYF. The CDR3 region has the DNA TGTGCCAGCACCCACGCGGGGGGACTCACAGATACGCAGTATTTT.

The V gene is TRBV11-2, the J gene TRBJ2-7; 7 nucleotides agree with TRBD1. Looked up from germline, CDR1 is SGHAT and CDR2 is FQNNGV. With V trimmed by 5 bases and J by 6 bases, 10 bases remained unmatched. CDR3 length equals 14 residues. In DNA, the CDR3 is TGTGCCAGCAGCCAGCTGAAGACAGGGACCGAGCAGTACTTC. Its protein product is CASSQLKTGTEQYF.

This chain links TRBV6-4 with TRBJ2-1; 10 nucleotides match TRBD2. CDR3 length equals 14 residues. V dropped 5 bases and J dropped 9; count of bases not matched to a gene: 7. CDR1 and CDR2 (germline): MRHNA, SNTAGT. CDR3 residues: CASSTSGIRCEQFF. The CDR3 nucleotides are TGTGCCAGCAGTACTAGCGGGATACGATGTGAGCAGTTCTTC.

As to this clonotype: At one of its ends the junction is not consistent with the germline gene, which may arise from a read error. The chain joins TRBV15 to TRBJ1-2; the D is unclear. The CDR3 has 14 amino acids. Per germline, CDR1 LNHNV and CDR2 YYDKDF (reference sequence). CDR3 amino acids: CATSRDRSGYGCTF. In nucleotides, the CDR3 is TGTGCCACCAGCAGGGACCGTTCGGGCTATGGCTGCACCTTC.

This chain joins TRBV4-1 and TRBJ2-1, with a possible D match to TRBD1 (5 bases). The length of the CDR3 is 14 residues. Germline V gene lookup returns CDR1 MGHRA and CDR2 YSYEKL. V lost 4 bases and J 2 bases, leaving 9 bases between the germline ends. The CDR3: CASSRTGTYNEQFF. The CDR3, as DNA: TGCGCCAGCAGCCGCACAGGAACCTACAATGAGCAGTTCTTC.

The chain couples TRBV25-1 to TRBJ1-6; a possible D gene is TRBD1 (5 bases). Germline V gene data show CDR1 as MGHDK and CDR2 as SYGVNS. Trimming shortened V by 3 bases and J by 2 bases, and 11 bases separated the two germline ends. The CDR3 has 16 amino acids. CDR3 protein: CASSDRGVTYNSPLHF. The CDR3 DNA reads TGTGCCAGCAGTGACCGGGGGGTGACCTATAATTCACCCCTCCACTTT.